The text below deals with one T cell receptor beta chain. CDR3 length: 14 amino acids. Germline V gives CDR1 MNHNY, CDR2 SVGAGI (reference sequence). Deletions cut 6 bases from V and 2 bases from J, with 10 bases between. This record belongs to a study of blood T cell repertoires in COVID-19. Across the study: Whether acute or convalescent, the COVID-19 samples came from the United States, Italy and Spain. PBMCs, B-cell-depleted T cells, or T cells were the source of the cDNA or gDNA that made up the material.

The data were produced by immunoSEQ multiplex PCR, yet TCRdb's version contains in-frame clones alone and is incomplete. The sample lists about 88,000 clones, 90% occurring once. Sequencing was done on a sample of peripheral blood. The chain has TRBV6-6 and TRBJ1-4, with D maybe TRBD1 (6 bases). The receptor comes from a man in his fifties or sixties with acute or convalescent COVID-19. Here the CDR3 DNA reads TGTGCCAGCAGCCGCACAGGGACTAATGAAAAACTGTTTTTT. Residues: CASSRTGTNEKLFF.